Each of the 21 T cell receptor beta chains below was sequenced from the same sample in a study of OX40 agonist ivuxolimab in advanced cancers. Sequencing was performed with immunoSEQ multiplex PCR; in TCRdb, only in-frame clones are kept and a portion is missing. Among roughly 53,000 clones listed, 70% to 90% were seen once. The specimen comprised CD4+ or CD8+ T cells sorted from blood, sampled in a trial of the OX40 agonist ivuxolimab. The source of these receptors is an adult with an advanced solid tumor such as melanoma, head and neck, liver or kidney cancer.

The CDR3 loop is CASSLTGRPEAFF. For the CDR3, the DNA is TGTGCCAGCAGCTTGACGGGTCGGCCTGAAGCTTTCTTT. The chain recombines TRBV11-2 with TRBJ1-1; D remains ambiguous. CDR1 is SGHAT, CDR2 FQNNGV, per germline. Trimming left V 3 bases short and J 6 bases short, with 11 bases between. The CDR3 runs to 13 residues.

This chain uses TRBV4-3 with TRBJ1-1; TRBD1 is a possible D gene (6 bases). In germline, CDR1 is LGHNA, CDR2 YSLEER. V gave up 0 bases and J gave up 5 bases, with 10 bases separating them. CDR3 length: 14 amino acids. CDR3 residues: CASSQDQGWTEAFF. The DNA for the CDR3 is TGCGCCAGCAGCCAAGACCAGGGGTGGACTGAAGCTTTCTTT.

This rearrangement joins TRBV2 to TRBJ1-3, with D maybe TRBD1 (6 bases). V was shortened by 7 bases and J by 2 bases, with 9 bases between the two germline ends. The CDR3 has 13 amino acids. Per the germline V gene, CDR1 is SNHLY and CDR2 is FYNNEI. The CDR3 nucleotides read TGTGCCAGCAAAGGGGGTACTGGAAACACCATATATTTT. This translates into CASKGGTGNTIYF.

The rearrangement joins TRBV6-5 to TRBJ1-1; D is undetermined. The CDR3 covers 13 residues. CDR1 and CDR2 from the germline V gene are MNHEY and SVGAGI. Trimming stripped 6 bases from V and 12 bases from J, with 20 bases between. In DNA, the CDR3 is TGTGCCAGCAGACCCGGGCCCTCGAGGGAACCTTTCTTT. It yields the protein CASRPGPSREPFF.

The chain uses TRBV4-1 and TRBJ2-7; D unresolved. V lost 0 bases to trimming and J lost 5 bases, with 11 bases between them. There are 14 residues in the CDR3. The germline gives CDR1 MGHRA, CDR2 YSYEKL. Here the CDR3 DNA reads TGCGCCAGCAGCCAAGAAGGGTTTTTGGACGAGCAGTACTTC. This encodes CASSQEGFLDEQYF.

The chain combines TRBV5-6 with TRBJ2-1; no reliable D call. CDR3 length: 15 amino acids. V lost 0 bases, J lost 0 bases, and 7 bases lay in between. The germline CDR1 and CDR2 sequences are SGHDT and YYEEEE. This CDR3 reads CASSLGASSYNEQFF. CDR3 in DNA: TGTGCCAGCAGCTTGGGCGCGAGCTCCTACAATGAGCAGTTCTTC.

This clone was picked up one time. CDR3 nucleotides: TGTGCCAGCAGTGGCTCCTACACCGGGGAGCTGTTTTTT. As protein: CASSGSYTGELFF. The rearrangement uses TRBV2 and TRBJ2-2; D is ambiguous. Per the germline V gene, CDR1 is SNHLY and CDR2 is FYNNEI. Trimming shortened V by 4 bases and J by 3 bases, and 6 bases separated the two germline ends. The CDR3 covers 13 residues.

This CDR3 is CASSYQGTGDNEQFF. In DNA, the CDR3 is TGTGCCAGCAGTTACCAGGGAACAGGAGACAATGAGCAGTTCTTC. The chain couples TRBV6-6 to TRBJ2-1; D possibly corresponds to TRBD1 (5 bases). The V gene's germline CDR1 is MNHNY and CDR2 SVGAGI (reference sequence). V was cut by 2 bases and J by 5 bases, with 13 bases left in between. The CDR3 has 15 amino acids.

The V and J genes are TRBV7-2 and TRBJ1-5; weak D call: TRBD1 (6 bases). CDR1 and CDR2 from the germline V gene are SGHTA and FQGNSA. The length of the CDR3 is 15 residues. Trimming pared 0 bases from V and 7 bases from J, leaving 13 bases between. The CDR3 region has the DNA TGTGCCAGCAGCTTAGCGGGGGCGCTTAGACAGCCCCAGCATTTT. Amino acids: CASSLAGALRQPQHF. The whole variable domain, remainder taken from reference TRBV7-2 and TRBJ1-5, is GAGVSQSPSNKVTEKGKDVELRCDPISGHTALYWYRQSLGQGLEFLIYFQGNSAPDKSGLPSDRFSAERTGGSVSTLTIQRTQQEDSAVYLCASSLAGALRQPQHFGDGTRLSIL.

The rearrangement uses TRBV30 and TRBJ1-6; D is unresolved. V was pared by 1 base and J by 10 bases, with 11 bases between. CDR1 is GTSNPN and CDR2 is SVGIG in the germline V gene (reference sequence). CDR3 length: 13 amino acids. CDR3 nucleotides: TGTGCCTGGAGTGCCAGACATTCGTCACCCCTCCACTTT. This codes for CAWSARHSSPLHF. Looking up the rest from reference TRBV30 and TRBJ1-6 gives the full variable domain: SQTIHQWPATLVQPVGSPLSLECTVEGTSNPNLYWYRQAAGRGLQLLFYSVGIGQISSEVPQNLSASRPQDRQFILSSKKLLLSDSGFYLCAWSARHSSPLHFGNGTRLTVT.

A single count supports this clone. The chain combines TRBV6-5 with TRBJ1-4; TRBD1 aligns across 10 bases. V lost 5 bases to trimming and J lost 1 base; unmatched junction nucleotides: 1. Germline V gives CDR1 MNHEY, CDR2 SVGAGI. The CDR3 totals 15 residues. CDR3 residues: CASSGDRGTNEKLFF. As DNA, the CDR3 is TGTGCCAGCAGTGGGGACAGGGGAACTAATGAAAAACTGTTTTTT.

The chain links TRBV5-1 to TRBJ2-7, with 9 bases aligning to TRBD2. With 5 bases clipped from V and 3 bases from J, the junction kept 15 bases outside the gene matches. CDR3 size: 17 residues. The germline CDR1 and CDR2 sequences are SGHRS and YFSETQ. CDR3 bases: TGCGCCAGCAGTCCGAGCGGGGGGTCCCCTCGGGACTACGAGCAGTACTTC. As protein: CASSPSGGSPRDYEQYF.

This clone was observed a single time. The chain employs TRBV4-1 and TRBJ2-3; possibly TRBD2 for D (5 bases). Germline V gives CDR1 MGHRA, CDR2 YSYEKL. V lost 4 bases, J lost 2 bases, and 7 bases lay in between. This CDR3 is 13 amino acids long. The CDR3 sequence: CASSPDFTDTQYF. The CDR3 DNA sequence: TGCGCCAGCAGCCCGGACTTCACAGATACGCAGTATTTT.

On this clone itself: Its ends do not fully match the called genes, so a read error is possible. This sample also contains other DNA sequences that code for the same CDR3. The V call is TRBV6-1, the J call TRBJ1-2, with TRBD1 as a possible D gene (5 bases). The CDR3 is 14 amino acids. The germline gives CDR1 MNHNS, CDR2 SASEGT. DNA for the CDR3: TGCGCCATCTGGGAGACGGGGACCTACTATGGCTACACCTTC. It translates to CAIWETGTYYGYTF.

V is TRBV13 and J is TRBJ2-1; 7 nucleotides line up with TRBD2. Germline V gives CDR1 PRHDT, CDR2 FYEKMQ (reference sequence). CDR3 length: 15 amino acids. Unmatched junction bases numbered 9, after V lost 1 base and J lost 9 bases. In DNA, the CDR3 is TGTGCCAGCAGCTTAGTTCAGGAGGGGAGGGGTGAGCAGTTCTTC. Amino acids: CASSLVQEGRGEQFF.

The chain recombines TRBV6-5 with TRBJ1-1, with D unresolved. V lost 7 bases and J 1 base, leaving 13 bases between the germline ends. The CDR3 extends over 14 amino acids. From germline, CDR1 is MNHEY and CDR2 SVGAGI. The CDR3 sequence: CASTSTLSNTEAFF. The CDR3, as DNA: TGTGCCAGCACCTCGACATTATCGAACACTGAAGCTTTCTTT.

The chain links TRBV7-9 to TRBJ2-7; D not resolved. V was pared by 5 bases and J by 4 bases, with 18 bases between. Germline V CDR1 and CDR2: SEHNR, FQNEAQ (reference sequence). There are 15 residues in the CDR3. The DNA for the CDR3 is TGTGCCAGCAGCCCCTCTGTCTTAGTCCGATACGAGCAGTACTTC. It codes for CASSPSVLVRYEQYF.

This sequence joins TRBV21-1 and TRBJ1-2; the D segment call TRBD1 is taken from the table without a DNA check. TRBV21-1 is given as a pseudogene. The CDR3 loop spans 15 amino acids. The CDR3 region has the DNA TGTGCCAGCAGCAGGCCCCGGGACAGGGGGCTTGGCTACACCTTC. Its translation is CASSRPRDRGLGYTF.

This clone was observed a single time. Written as DNA, the CDR3 is TGTAGCGGGATTGTCATTGTGGGAGATACGCAGTATTTT. Translated: CSGIVIVGDTQYF. The V call is TRBV7-9, the J call TRBJ2-3, with 7 bases fitting TRBD2. This CDR3 spans 13 amino acids. From germline, CDR1 is SEHNR and CDR2 FQNEAQ (reference sequence).

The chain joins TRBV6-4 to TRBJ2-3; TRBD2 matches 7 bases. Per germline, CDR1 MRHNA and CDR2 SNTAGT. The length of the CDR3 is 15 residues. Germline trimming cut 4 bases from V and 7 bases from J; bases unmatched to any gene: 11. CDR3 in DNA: TGTGCCAGCAGTGTAGGTCTAGCGGCTGTTAATACGCAGTATTTT. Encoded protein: CASSVGLAAVNTQYF.

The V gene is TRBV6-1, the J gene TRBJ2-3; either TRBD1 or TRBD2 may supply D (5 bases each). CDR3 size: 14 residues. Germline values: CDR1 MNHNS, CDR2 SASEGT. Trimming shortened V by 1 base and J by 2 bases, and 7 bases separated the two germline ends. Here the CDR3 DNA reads TGTGCCAGCAGTGAAGGGGACCCCACAGATACGCAGTATTTT. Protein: CASSEGDPTDTQYF.